This TCR beta chain originates from a study of blood T cell repertoires in COVID-19. About the study: Material from acute and convalescent COVID-19 was sourced from the United States, Italy and Spain. T cells, B-cell-depleted T cells, or PBMCs supplied cDNA or gDNA.

Trimming shortened V by 3 bases and J by 6 bases, and 8 bases separated the two germline ends. The CDR3 extends over 13 amino acids. CDR1 and CDR2 from the germline V gene are LNHDA and SQIVND (reference sequence). Authors' methods: Cell counts per sample came from amplifying reference gene primers. Some clones are missing from TCRdb's copy, which holds only in-frame ones; the method was immunoSEQ multiplex PCR. V, J and clone size are those of that table, while D and trimming were read from the DNA. The sample lists approximately 71,000 clones, around 79% occurring once. The chain carries TRBV19 and TRBJ1-4; no reliable D call. This clonotype originated in a man aged 60-69 years with active or convalescent COVID-19. The specimen was peripheral blood. CDR3 protein: CASSMFADEKLFF. The CDR3 region has the DNA TGTGCCAGTAGTATGTTTGCGGATGAAAAACTGTTTTTT.